The present T cell receptor (beta chain) was sequenced within a study of blood T cell repertoires in COVID-19. Turning to the study itself: Sites in the United States, Italy and Spain provided acute and convalescent COVID-19 samples. In each case, the material was cDNA or gDNA derived from T cells, B-cell-depleted T cells, or PBMCs.

Between the trimmed V and J ends, which lost 11 bases and 4 bases, there was a span of 20 bases. The CDR3 is made up of 14 amino acids. Germline V gene data show CDR1 as SGHNT and CDR2 as YENEEA. This clone was observed a handful of times. The repertoire was sequenced with immunoSEQ multiplex PCR; TCRdb's copy has only in-frame clones and lacks some. The table lists over 110,000 clones, roughly 90% of them singletons, with around 1.9% in the top ten. The chain recombines TRBV11-3 with TRBJ1-1; the D is unclear. The clonotype originates from a man between 65 and 85 years old with acute or convalescent COVID-19. The specimen sequenced was peripheral blood. DNA for the CDR3: TGTGCCGGCGCCTCAGCGGGGTCGGGCACTGAAGCTTTCTTT. The encoded protein is CAGASAGSGTEAFF.